A selection of T cell receptor beta chains follows, all from one sample in a study of T cell repertoires in cytomegalovirus infection. TCRdb redid the calling of the reads with MiXCR, one entry per CDR3 protein. The table lists 500,000 to 600,000 distinct CDR3 sequences, approximately 15% of them singletons. The sequencing sample was made of CD8+ T cells from PBMCs. Receptors originate from a human donor in good health (CMV status not recorded). Some clones in this sample may be carry-over from other donors' samples. CDR3s include the opening cysteine and the closing phenylalanine or tryptophan. A D gene is named only where the DNA matches it firmly. Clone size is given for some rows only: seen once, a few or many times, or a class if the clone is expanded.

J | D | V | size | DNA | CDR3
TRBJ2-2 | . | TRBV6-4 | . | TGTGCCAGTGACTGGGGGCCGGCCGGGGAGCTGTTTTTT | CASDWGPAGELFF
TRBJ1-2 | . | TRBV7-2 | few | TGTGCCAGCAGCTTAGCGCTACTATCAGGAGGAGAGGGCTACACCTTC | CASSLALLSGGEGYTF
TRBJ1-1 | TRBD1 | TRBV7-9 | many | TGTGCCAGCAGCAGGGACAGGGGGCGCGGGACTGAAGCTTTCTTT | CASSRDRGRGTEAFF
TRBJ2-1 | . | TRBV5-4 | . | TGTGCCAGCAGCGAGACTTCCTACAATGAGCAGTTCTTC | CASSETSYNEQFF
TRBJ2-1 | TRBD1 | TRBV7-6 | many | TGTGCCAGCAGCTTACGGAATGAAGACCGGGACAGGGAATACAATGAGCAGTTCTTC | CASSLRNEDRDREYNEQFF
TRBJ2-5 | . | TRBV5-6 | . | TGTGCCAGCAGCTTATACGAGTTAGAGACCCAGTACTTC | CASSLYELETQYF
TRBJ2-7 | TRBD1 | TRBV7-8 | . | TGTGCCAGCAGCGTCTGCCGGACAGGGGGCTGCGAGCAGTACTTC | CASSVCRTGGCEQYF
TRBJ2-1 | . | TRBV20-1 | . | TGCAGTGCTAGAGATCAGAGACGTTTCTTGGAGCAGTTCTTC | CSARDQRRFLEQFF
TRBJ1-3 | . | TRBV12-3/TRBV12-4 | many | TGTGCCAGCAGTTTAGAAGGAGGGGGCTCTGGAAACACCATATATTTT | CASSLEGGGSGNTIYF
TRBJ1-3 | . | TRBV7-9 | many | TGTGCCAGCAGCTTACCAACAAACCAAAACACCATATATTTT | CASSLPTNQNTIYF
TRBJ1-1 | . | TRBV7-3 | many | TGTGCCAGTGGGCTATACGTGAACACTGAAGCTTTCTTT | CASGLYVNTEAFF
TRBJ1-5 | . | TRBV6-1 | many | TGTGCCAGCAGTGAAAATTTAGCACAGGTCGGCAATCAGCCCCAGCATTTT | CASSENLAQVGNQPQHF
TRBJ2-2 | . | TRBV20-1 | few | TGCAGTGCTCGGCCCTGGACGGAAAGCACCGGGGAGCTGTTTTTT | CSARPWTESTGELFF
TRBJ2-3 | TRBD2 | TRBV5-4 | few | TGTGCCAGCAGCTTGAAAGGCGGGGGGGCCCGGGTAGATACGCAGTATTTT | CASSLKGGGARVDTQYF
TRBJ1-2 | TRBD1 | TRBV6-1 | few | TGTGCCAGCAGTTGGACAGGGGACGACTATGGCTACACCTTC | CASSWTGDDYGYTF
TRBJ2-1 | . | TRBV4-2 | many | TGTGCCAGCAGCCAAGGCCAGGGATTCTCCTACAATGAGCAGTTCTTC | CASSQGQGFSYNEQFF
TRBJ2-5 | TRBD2 | TRBV3-1 | . | TGTGCCAGCAGCCAAAGGGGCGGGGGAACTCAAGAGACCCAGTACTTC | CASSQRGGGTQETQYF
TRBJ2-5 | TRBD2 | TRBV29-1 | . | TGCAGCGTTGATGGTATGACTAGCGGGAGTGCAGGGGAGACCCAGTACTTC | CSVDGMTSGSAGETQYF
TRBJ2-3 | TRBD2 | TRBV4-1 | . | TGCGCCAGCAGCCGACTAGCGGCATATAGCACAGATACGCAGTATTTT | CASSRLAAYSTDTQYF
TRBJ2-1 | . | TRBV7-6 | once | TGTGCCAGCAGCTCCCCTCCTCGGGATGAGCAGTTCTTC | CASSSPPRDEQFF